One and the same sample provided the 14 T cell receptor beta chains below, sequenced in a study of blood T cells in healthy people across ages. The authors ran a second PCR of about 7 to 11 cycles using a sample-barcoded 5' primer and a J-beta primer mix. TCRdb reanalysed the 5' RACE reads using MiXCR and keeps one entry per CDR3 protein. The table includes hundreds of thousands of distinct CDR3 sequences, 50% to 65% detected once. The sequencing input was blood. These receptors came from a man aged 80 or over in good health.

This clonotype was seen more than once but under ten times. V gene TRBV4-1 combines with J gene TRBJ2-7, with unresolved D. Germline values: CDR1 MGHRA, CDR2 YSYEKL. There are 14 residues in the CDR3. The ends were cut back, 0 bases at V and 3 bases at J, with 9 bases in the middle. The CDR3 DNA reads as TGCGCCAGCAGCCAAGAAAATCTGGGCTACGAGCAGTACTTC. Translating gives CASSQENLGYEQYF.

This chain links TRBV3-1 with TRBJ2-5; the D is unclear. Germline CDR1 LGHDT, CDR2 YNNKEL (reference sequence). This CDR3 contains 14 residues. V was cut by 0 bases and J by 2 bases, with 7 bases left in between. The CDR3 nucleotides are TGTGCCAGCAGCCAAGATGAACTACAAGAGACCCAGTACTTC. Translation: CASSQDELQETQYF.

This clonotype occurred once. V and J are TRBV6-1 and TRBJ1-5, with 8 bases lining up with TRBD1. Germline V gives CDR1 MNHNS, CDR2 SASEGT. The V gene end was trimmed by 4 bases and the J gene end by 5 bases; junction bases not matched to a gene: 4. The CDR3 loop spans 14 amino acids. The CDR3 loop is CASSGTGSYQPQHF. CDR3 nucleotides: TGTGCCAGCAGTGGGACAGGGTCATATCAGCCCCAGCATTTT.

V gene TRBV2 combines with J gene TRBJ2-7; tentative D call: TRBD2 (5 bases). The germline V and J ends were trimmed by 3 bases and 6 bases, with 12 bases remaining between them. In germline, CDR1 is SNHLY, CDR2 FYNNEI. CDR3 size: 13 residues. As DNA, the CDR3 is TGTGCCAGCAGTGAGGCCGGGGTTGGCGAGCAGTACTTC. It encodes CASSEAGVGEQYF.

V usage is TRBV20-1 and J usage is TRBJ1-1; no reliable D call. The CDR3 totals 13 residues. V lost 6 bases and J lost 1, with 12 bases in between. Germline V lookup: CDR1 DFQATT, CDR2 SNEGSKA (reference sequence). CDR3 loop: CSAHPGSNTEAFF. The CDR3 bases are TGCAGTGCACATCCAGGCTCGAACACTGAAGCTTTCTTT.

CDR3: CASSTWTGGTGANVLTF. For the CDR3, the DNA is TGTGCCAGCAGTACTTGGACAGGGGGCACTGGGGCCAACGTCCTGACTTTC. J is TRBJ2-6 and V is TRBV12-3 or TRBV12-4; 11 positions agree with TRBD1. There are 17 residues in the CDR3. V trimming: 5 bases; J trimming: 2 bases; junction bases outside the gene matches: 5.

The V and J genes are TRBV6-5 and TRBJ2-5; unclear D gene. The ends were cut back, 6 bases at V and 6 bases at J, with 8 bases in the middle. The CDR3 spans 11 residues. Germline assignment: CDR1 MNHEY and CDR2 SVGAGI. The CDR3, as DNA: TGTGCCAGCAGCACCGACAAGACCCAGTACTTC. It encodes CASSTDKTQYF.

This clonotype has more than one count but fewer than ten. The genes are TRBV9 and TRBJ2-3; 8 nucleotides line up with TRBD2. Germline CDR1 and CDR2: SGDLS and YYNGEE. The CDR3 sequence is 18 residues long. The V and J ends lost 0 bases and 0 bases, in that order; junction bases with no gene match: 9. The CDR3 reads CASSVDTTSASSTDTQYF. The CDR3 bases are TGTGCCAGCAGCGTAGACACGACTAGCGCCTCTAGCACAGATACGCAGTATTTT.

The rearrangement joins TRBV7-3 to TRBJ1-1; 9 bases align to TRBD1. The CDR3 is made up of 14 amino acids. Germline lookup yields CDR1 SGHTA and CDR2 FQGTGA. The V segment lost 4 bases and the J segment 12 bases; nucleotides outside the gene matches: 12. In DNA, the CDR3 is TGTGCCAGCAGCTCGGCGACAGGGGGGGTCGAAACTTTCTTT. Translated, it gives CASSSATGGVETFF.

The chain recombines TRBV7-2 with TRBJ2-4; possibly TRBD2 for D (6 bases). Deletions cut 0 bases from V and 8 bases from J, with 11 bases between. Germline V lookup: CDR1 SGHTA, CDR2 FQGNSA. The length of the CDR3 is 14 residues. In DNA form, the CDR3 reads TGTGCCAGCAGCTTAGCGGGAGGCGGTGACATTCAGTACTTC. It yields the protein CASSLAGGGDIQYF.

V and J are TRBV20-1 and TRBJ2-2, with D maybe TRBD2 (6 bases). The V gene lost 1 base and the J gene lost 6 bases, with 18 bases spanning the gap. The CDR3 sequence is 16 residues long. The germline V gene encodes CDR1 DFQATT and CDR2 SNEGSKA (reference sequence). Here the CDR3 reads CSARVATSNVPGELFF. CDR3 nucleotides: TGCAGTGCTAGAGTTGCGACTAGTAACGTCCCCGGGGAGCTGTTTTTT.

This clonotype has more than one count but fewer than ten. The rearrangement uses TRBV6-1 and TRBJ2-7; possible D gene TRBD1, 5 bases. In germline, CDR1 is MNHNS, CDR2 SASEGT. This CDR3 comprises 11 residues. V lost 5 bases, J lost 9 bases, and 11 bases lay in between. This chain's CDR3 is CASSQGERQYF. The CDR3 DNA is TGTGCCAGCAGTCAGGGTGAGAGGCAGTACTTC.

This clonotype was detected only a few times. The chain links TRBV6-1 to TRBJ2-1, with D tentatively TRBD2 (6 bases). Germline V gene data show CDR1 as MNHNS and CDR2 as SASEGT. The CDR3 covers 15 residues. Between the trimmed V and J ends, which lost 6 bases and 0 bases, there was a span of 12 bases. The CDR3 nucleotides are TGTGCCAGCAGGGATAGCGGACGCTCCTACAATGAGCAGTTCTTC. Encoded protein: CASRDSGRSYNEQFF.

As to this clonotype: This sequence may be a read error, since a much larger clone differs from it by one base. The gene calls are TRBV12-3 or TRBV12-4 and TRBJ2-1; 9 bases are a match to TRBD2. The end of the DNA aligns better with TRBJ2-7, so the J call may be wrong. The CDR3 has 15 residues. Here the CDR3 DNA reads TGTGCCAGCAGTTACGCTAGCGGGGCGTACAATGAGCAGTACTTC. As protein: CASSYASGAYNEQYF.